This TCR beta chain was retrieved from a study of blood T cells in healthy people across ages (dated by TCRdb to the mid-2010s). Turning to the overall study: In model experiments, template switching captured roughly one uniquely barcoded TCR beta cDNA molecule for every two T cells. For two donors (one aged 18 to 30 and one aged 80 or older), the study analyzed two additional independent replicas of 1 million unique cDNA reads from the same blood draw. The study measured age-related changes in TCR beta repertoire diversity using deep sequencing normalized with unique cDNA molecular identifiers. To avoid experimental bias, donors of different ages were distributed randomly across sequencing lanes. The donors were divided into four age groups: young (average around 17 years), middle-aged (about 40), aged (about 61) and long-lived (nearly 85). The paper's findings and limits, for the study overall: Because the CMV infection status of the donors was unknown, age-related changes in expanded clonotypes may potentially have been confounded. Estimates of total diversity based on one million sequenced T cells were regarded as lower bounds and as underestimates. Since profiling was done on bulk unsorted PBMCs, naive and antigen-experienced compartments could not be conclusively compared. As age increased, observed TCR beta diversity per million T cells dropped in a roughly linear way, and a significant reduction was already evident by age about 36. There was a strong correlation between observed TCR beta diversity and the percentage of naive T cells measured by flow cytometry. Compared with the aged group, the long-lived group had more naive CD4+ T cells, fewer expanded clones and increased TCR diversity, a pattern suggesting age selection.

Libraries were prepared through 5' RACE. The sequencer was an Illumina HiSeq 2500. The second PCR ran for roughly 6 to 11 cycles and used a J-beta primer mix along with a sample-barcoded 5' primer. A template-switch 5' adaptor carrying 12 random nucleotides introduced a unique molecular identifier onto each TCR beta cDNA molecule. At least 2.5 million CDR3-containing paired-end reads were obtained from each sample. First-strand cDNA was synthesized from all RNA with the Mint cDNA synthesis kit, primed by a TRBC-specific oligonucleotide. Following uracil-DNA glycosylase treatment, a first 18-cycle PCR with universal primers M1SS and BC2_uni_R was performed on all cDNA. From the authors' description of their analysis: For normalization, 1 million high-quality reads, each with a distinct molecular identifier, were randomly selected from each sample. Instead of being binned into consensus sequences, reads with shared molecular identifiers were discarded. MiTCR, run with a Q25 quality threshold and the strictest error-elimination algorithm, handled CDR3 identification, clonotype clustering and error correction. A nonparametric unseen species model using Euler transformation provided a lower-bound estimate of total TCR beta diversity. TCRdb trimmed the raw reads at Q25, called clones with MiXCR and kept productive beta chains. CDR3 protein duplicates are merged, each entry listing the most common genes and DNA. The V and J calls and clone size come from TCRdb's table, not from the authors' own analysis. Here the sample has hundreds of thousands of distinct CDR3 sequences; roughly 50% occur a single time. The ten most abundant clones make up 25% to 35% of the sample.

With respect to this clonotype: Its antigen is currently not known. No much larger clone is present one base from it, and per-base qualities are unavailable.

The CDR3, cysteine through phenylalanine, is 17 amino acids long. This entry keeps only the CDR3 DNA: 51 bases, framed from base 1. CDR1 and CDR2 are drawn from the germline V gene: KGHDR, SFDVKD. For this chain, trimming is 0 bases at the V end and 3 bases at the J end, and the number of junction bases without a gene match is 5. The donors were some 36 Caucasian individuals from Russia, aged about 6 to 95 years, who were systemically healthy. Around 10 milliliters of peripheral blood were drawn from each donor into EDTA-treated Vacutainer tubes. Ficoll-Paque density-gradient centrifugation was used to isolate PBMCs, with at least 7 million obtained per sample. Trizol reagent was used to extract total RNA from the PBMCs, yielding at least 5.5 micrograms per sample. For every donor, an aliquot of PBMCs went through flow cytometry to measure the percentages of naive CD45RAhigh/CD27high T cells.

This sequence uses TRBV24-1 and TRBJ2-1; the junction holds 9 bases that match TRBD1. The specimen was blood. This receptor was taken from a woman aged 55-69 years in good health. DNA sequence: TGTGCCACCAGTGATTTGCCGACGACAGGGGGCTACAATGAGCAGTTCTTC. Translated, this gives CATSDLPTTGGYNEQFF.